A selection of T cell receptor beta chains follows, all from one sample in a study of cytomegalovirus exposure and HLA in healthy donors. Assay: immunoSEQ multiplex PCR; the TCRdb copy retains only in-frame clones and omits some. Of 160,000 or so clones listed, 75% to 85% are singletons. Material for sequencing was PBMCs. These receptors all stem from a man aged 25 to 40 in good health and CMV-seronegative. The CDR3 runs from the conserved cysteine through the conserved F or W. Each record gives: D gene, J gene, V gene, clone size, CDR3 DNA, CDR3 protein. D genes are given only for firm matches. Size is stated for part of the rows, as once, few or many counts, or as a class when the clone is expanded.

>-|TRBJ2-7|TRBV6-6|few
TGTGCCAGCAGTTACTCGGCCATTTCCTACGAGCAGTACTTC
CASSYSAISYEQYF
>TRBD1|TRBJ1-2|TRBV27|-
TGTGCCAGCAGTTTATATCTCCCGGGGTCAGGGCAGGGGGCCTGTGGCTACACCTTC
CASSLYLPGSGQGACGYTF
>TRBD2|TRBJ2-7|TRBV7-2|few
TGTGCCAGCAGCTCGGGACTAGCGGGAGGGGCCTACGAGCAGTACTTC
CASSSGLAGGAYEQYF
>TRBD1|TRBJ1-1|TRBV6-5|-
TGTGCCAGCAGCCCCGGGACAGGGGGGACTGAAGCTTTCTTT
CASSPGTGGTEAFF
>TRBD1|TRBJ2-7|TRBV9|-
TGTGCCAGCAGCGACTTGGGACAGCTAATGGGAAGCTCCTACGAGCAGTACTTC
CASSDLGQLMGSSYEQYF
>TRBD2|TRBJ2-5|TRBV28|-
TGTGCCAGCAGTTCCCTTAGCGGGAGGGCCTTTGAGACCCAGTACTTC
CASSSLSGRAFETQYF
>TRBD2|TRBJ2-5|TRBV7-2|few
TGTGCCAGCAGCTCCCGGGGAGGGTGGCTAGCGCCTCAAGAGACCCAGTACTTC
CASSSRGGWLAPQETQYF
>-|TRBJ1-1|TRBV5-1|-
TGCGCCAGCAGCTTGGCGCTCAAGGGGAACCCAACCACTGAAGCTTTCTTT
CASSLALKGNPTTEAFF
>TRBD1|TRBJ1-1|TRBV10-1|-
TGCGCCAGCAGTGAGTTAAAGGGACAGGGAGGAGCTTTCTTT
CASSELKGQGGAFF
>TRBD1|TRBJ1-2|TRBV6-6|-
TGTGCCAGCAGCCCGCCTGGACAGGGCCACACCTTC
CASSPPGQGHTF
>-|TRBJ1-1|TRBV29-1|-
TGCAGCGAGAGAACTCCAAACACTGAAGCTTTCTTT
CSERTPNTEAFF
>-|TRBJ2-7|TRBV7-8|-
TGTGCCAGCAGCTTAGAAACAGCCTACGAGCAGTACTTC
CASSLETAYEQYF
>TRBD1|TRBJ1-2|TRBV28|-
TGTGCCAGCAGTTTGGCCGGGACAGGGCCCTATGGCTACACCTTC
CASSLAGTGPYGYTF
>-|TRBJ2-7|TRBV18|few
TGTGCCAGCTCACCCCGACACTACGAGCAGTACTTC
CASSPRHYEQYF
>-|TRBJ2-7|TRBV21-1|-
TGTGCCAGCAGCAAAGGGGCTGAGCAGTACTTC
CASSKGAEQYF
>-|TRBJ1-2|TRBV27|-
TGTGCCAGCAGGGGGGGGGTGTATGGCTACACCTTC
CASRGGVYGYTF
>TRBD1|TRBJ1-6|TRBV7-6|-
TGTGCCAGCAGCTTAGCGTCCGGACAGGGAGGATCACCCCTCCACTTT
CASSLASGQGGSPLHF
>-|TRBJ1-2|TRBV27|-
TGTGCCAGCAGCCCGAACAGGGATCTCTATGGCTACACCTTC
CASSPNRDLYGYTF
>TRBD1|TRBJ1-4|TRBV6-1|few
TGTGCCAGCAGACGGACAGGGGTTGAAAAACTGTTTTTT
CASRRTGVEKLFF
>-|TRBJ1-2|TRBV6-5|once
TGTGCCAGCAGTTACCTTTCTGCGGCTAACTATGGCTACACCTTC
CASSYLSAANYGYTF
>-|TRBJ2-7|TRBV27|-
TGTGCCAGCAGTTTACGGGACACAACTTACGAGCAGTACTTC
CASSLRDTTYEQYF
>-|TRBJ2-7|TRBV4-1|-
TGCGCCAGCAGCCATGGCAGGGCCTACGAGCAGTACTTC
CASSHGRAYEQYF
>TRBD1|TRBJ1-2|TRBV6-5|-
TGTGCCATCCGGGACAGGGGTTATGGCTACACCTTC
CAIRDRGYGYTF
>-|TRBJ2-3|TRBV30|-
TGTGCCTGGACTTCATCAGGGGCTAGCACAGATACGCAGTATTTT
CAWTSSGASTDTQYF
>-|TRBJ2-5|TRBV7-9|-
TGTGCCAGCAGCTCCCCCCGGCTAGCCGAGACCCAGTACTTC
CASSSPRLAETQYF
>-|TRBJ1-1|TRBV6-6|-
TGTGCCAGCAGCCCCACAGGATTGGGCACTGAAGCTTTCTTT
CASSPTGLGTEAFF
>-|TRBJ2-1|TRBV5-1|-
TGCGCCAGCAGCTTGGCCGGACTGGGGGGGTTCTTC
CASSLAGLGGFF
>-|TRBJ2-2|TRBV6-5|-
TGTGCCGCCTCCCTAACAGGGTCCACCGGGGAGCTGTTTTTT
CAASLTGSTGELFF
>TRBD1|TRBJ1-1|TRBV7-7|-
TGTGCCAGCAGCCCCGCTAACAGGGGATCCACTGAAGCTTTCTTT
CASSPANRGSTEAFF
>-|TRBJ1-6|TRBV7-6|-
TGTGCCAGCAGCTTAGGAGGACAGACAGTTAATTCACCCCTCCACTTT
CASSLGGQTVNSPLHF
>TRBD1|TRBJ1-5|TRBV30|-
TGTGCCTGGAGCCCCAGCAGGGGGAGTAATCAGCCCCAGCATTTT
CAWSPSRGSNQPQHF
>-|TRBJ2-3|TRBV10-3|-
TGTGCCATTAGGCGGGAAACAGATACGCAGTATTTT
CAIRRETDTQYF
>-|TRBJ2-7|TRBV28|-
TGTGCCAGCAGTTTTCGGCAGCGCGGCCCCTACGAGCAGTACTTC
CASSFRQRGPYEQYF
>-|TRBJ1-2|TRBV7-2|-
TGTGCCAGCAGCTTAGCTCGGCAGGGGTACGTAGGCGGCTACACCTTC
CASSLARQGYVGGYTF
>TRBD1|TRBJ1-4|TRBV27|-
TGTGCCAGCAGTCTGGGACAGGGGCAAACTAATGAAAAACTGTTTTTT
CASSLGQGQTNEKLFF
>TRBD2|TRBJ2-3|TRBV19|-
TGTGCCAGTTCGGGGGGAGGCACAGATACGCAGTATTTT
CASSGGGTDTQYF
>-|TRBJ2-3|TRBV7-3|once
TGTGCCAGCGTCCAACAGGGTTTCGTAGATACGCAGTATTTT
CASVQQGFVDTQYF
>TRBD1|TRBJ1-1|TRBV11-2|-
TGTGCCAGCAGCGATCCCCCGACAGGGGGACATTCCAAGGGCACTGAAGCTTTCTTT
CASSDPPTGGHSKGTEAFF
>-|TRBJ2-7|TRBV7-9|-
TGTGCCAGCAGCCGTTATCTCGGTGGAGGGTCCCTCAAATCCTACGAGCAGTACTTC
CASSRYLGGGSLKSYEQYF
>-|TRBJ1-2|TRBV7-9|-
TGTGCCAGCAGCCGGGGGGGGCCGAGGGAGCGCTACACCTTC
CASSRGGPRERYTF
>-|TRBJ1-4|TRBV7-7|-
TGTGCCAGCAGCCCGTACGGGGTTAATGAAAAACTGTTTTTT
CASSPYGVNEKLFF
>TRBD1|TRBJ1-1|TRBV30|once
TGTGCCTGGAACAGACAGGGGGACACTGAAGCTTTCTTT
CAWNRQGDTEAFF
>-|TRBJ1-4|TRBV7-9|-
TGTGCCAGCAGCCCTTCAGACAGTGAGACTAATGAAAAACTGTTTTTT
CASSPSDSETNEKLFF
>-|TRBJ1-4|TRBV4-2|-
TGTGCCAGCAGCCAAGATGGAAGGTTGGGGGGTGAAAAACTGTTTTTT
CASSQDGRLGGEKLFF
>TRBD2|TRBJ2-1|TRBV5-1|-
TGCGCCAGCAGCTTGGGGCTAGCGGTTAATGAGCAGTTCTTC
CASSLGLAVNEQFF
>TRBD1|TRBJ1-1|TRBV11-3|-
TGTGCCAGCAGCTTCGGACAGGGGGCCGTGAACACTGAAGCTTTCTTT
CASSFGQGAVNTEAFF
>TRBD1|TRBJ2-7|TRBV6-1|-
TGTGCCAGCAGACCCGGGACAGGGGGCTCCTACGAGCAGTACTTC
CASRPGTGGSYEQYF
>-|TRBJ2-7|TRBV10-1|-
TGCGCCAGCAGTGACAGTGCCTCCTACGAGCAGTACTTC
CASSDSASYEQYF
>-|TRBJ2-2|TRBV28|-
TGTGCCAGCAGTGAGACAGGCGAGACCGGGGAGCTGTTTTTT
CASSETGETGELFF
>TRBD2|TRBJ2-7|TRBV28|-
TGTGCCAGCCGTCTAGCGGTTTCTTACGAGCAGTACTTC
CASRLAVSYEQYF
>TRBD2|TRBJ2-3|TRBV29-1|-
TGCAGCGCCTTAACTAGCGGGAGGGCCAATACGCAGTATTTT
CSALTSGRANTQYF
>-|TRBJ1-4|TRBV6-5|-
TGTGCCAGCAGTTACTCTGCAGGGCGGAGTGAAAAACTGTTTTTT
CASSYSAGRSEKLFF
>TRBD1|TRBJ2-1|TRBV27|-
TGTGCCAGCAGTTTTGGGACAGGGAGTAGCAATGAGCAGTTCTTC
CASSFGTGSSNEQFF
>-|TRBJ1-3|TRBV29-1|-
TGCAGCGGATCCGGTGGAAACACCATATATTTT
CSGSGGNTIYF
>-|TRBJ2-3|TRBV6-5|-
TGTGCCAGCTATGGAGGAGATACGCAGTATTTT
CASYGGDTQYF